The present T cell receptor (beta chain) was sequenced within a study of T cells in Graves' hyperthyroidism and ophthalmopathy. Remarks on this clonotype: Its antigen is still unknown.

Whole-study findings and limits: A 13 V-J model separated ophthalmopathy from stable hyperthyroidism.

RNA transcripts yielded amplified TCR beta CDR3 regions. HTBI primers were the set used in a first-round RT-PCR of the TCR CDR3. Using its own MiXCR run on the multiplex PCR reads, TCRdb lists one record per CDR3 protein. Among 500,000 to 550,000 distinct CDR3 sequences listed, less than 25% were seen once. This CDR3 has 12 amino acids. Trimming removed 7 bases from V and 6 bases from J, with 9 bases in between. CDR1 and CDR2 from the germline V gene are MNHNS and SASEGT. The V gene is TRBV6-1, the J gene TRBJ2-2, with D possibly being TRBD1 or TRBD2 (5 bases each). The sequence was obtained from a man aged 18 to 30 with Graves' hyperthyroidism. The sample comprised blood. CDR3 residues: CASTGDAGELFF. CDR3 sequence (DNA): TGTGCCAGCACTGGGGACGCCGGGGAGCTGTTTTTT.